Below, one T cell receptor (beta chain) is given with its context. This record comes from a study of blood T cell repertoires in COVID-19. Turning to the study itself: The samples span acute and convalescent COVID-19 from the United States, Italy and Spain. PBMCs, B-cell-depleted T cells, or T cells provided the cDNA or gDNA that made up the material.

The table came from immunoSEQ multiplex PCR; TCRdb's copy has only in-frame clones and leaves some out. The sample shows roughly 220,000 clones, 84% of them seen only once. The CDR3 is 18 amino acids. V gave up 2 bases and J gave up 0 bases; unmatched junction bases: 6. Looked up from germline, CDR1 is MNHEY and CDR2 is SVGEGT. The chain has TRBV6-2 or TRBV6-3 and TRBJ2-2; 10 bases match TRBD2. The sequence was collected from a woman in her thirties who had recovered from COVID-19. The sequencing input was peripheral blood. The CDR3 bases are TGTGCCAGCAGTTACGGTCCTAGCGGGAGTTCGAACACCGGGGAGCTGTTTTTT. It encodes CASSYGPSGSSNTGELFF.